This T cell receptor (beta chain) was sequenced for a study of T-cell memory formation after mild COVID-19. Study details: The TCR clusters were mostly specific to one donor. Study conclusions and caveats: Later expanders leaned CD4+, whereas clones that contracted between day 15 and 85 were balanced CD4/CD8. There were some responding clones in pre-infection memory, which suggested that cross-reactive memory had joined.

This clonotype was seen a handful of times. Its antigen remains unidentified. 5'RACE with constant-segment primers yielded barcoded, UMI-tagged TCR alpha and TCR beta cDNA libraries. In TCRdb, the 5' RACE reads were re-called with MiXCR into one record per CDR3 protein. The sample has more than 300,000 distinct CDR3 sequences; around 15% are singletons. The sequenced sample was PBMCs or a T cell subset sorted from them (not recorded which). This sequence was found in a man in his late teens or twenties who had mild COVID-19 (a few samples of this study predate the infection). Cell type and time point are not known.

CDR3 coding DNA: TGTGCCAGCAGCTTCCCTGGACAGTACCAAAGACCCGCGAACACCGGGGAGCTGTTTTTT. Residues: CASSFPGQYQRPANTGELFF. The chain combines TRBV6-6 with TRBJ2-2; D is perhaps TRBD1 (6 bases). V was pared by 6 bases and J by 0 bases, with 26 bases between. The CDR3 has 20 residues. Germline V gene data show CDR1 as MNHNY and CDR2 as SVGAGI (reference sequence).